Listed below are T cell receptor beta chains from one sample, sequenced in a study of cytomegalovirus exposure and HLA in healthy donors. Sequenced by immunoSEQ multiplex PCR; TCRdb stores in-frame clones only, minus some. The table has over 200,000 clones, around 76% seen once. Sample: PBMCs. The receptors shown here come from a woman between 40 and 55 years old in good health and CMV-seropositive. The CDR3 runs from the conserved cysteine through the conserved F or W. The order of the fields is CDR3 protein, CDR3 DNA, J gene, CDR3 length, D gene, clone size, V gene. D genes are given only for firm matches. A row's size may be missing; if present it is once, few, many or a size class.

CDR3 protein: CASSPQTGGSSPLHF
CDR3 DNA: TGTGCCAGCAGTCCCCAGACAGGGGGAAGTTCACCCCTCCACTTT
J gene: TRBJ1-6
CDR3 length: 15
D gene: TRBD1
clone size: few
V gene: TRBV25-1

CDR3 protein: CASSHANFIGVSGYEQYF
CDR3 DNA: TGCGCCAGCAGCCACGCTAATTTCATAGGGGTTAGCGGCTACGAGCAGTACTTC
J gene: TRBJ2-7
CDR3 length: 18
D gene: NA
clone size: few
V gene: TRBV4-1

CDR3 protein: CASRKQGLETQYF
CDR3 DNA: TGTGCCAGCAGGAAACAGGGCCTAGAGACCCAGTACTTC
J gene: TRBJ2-5
CDR3 length: 13
D gene: NA
clone size: few
V gene: TRBV11-1

CDR3 protein: CASSLGSGASMVLGYTF
CDR3 DNA: TGTGCCAGCAGCTTGGGATCAGGGGCTTCTATGGTTCTCGGCTACACCTTC
J gene: TRBJ1-2
CDR3 length: 17
D gene: NA
clone size: NA
V gene: TRBV7-6

CDR3 protein: CASSILGADYGYTF
CDR3 DNA: TGTGCCAGTAGTATCTTGGGGGCGGACTATGGCTACACCTTC
J gene: TRBJ1-2
CDR3 length: 14
D gene: NA
clone size: NA
V gene: TRBV19

CDR3 protein: CASSLPGQKYEQYF
CDR3 DNA: TGTGCCAGCAGCTTGCCGGGACAAAAATACGAGCAGTACTTC
J gene: TRBJ2-7
CDR3 length: 14
D gene: NA
clone size: few
V gene: TRBV7-2

CDR3 protein: CASSPLPGQGADGEQYF
CDR3 DNA: TGTGCCAGCAGCCCGCTCCCGGGACAGGGGGCTGACGGCGAGCAGTACTTC
J gene: TRBJ2-7
CDR3 length: 17
D gene: TRBD1
clone size: once
V gene: TRBV11-2

CDR3 protein: CASSEVRTSGGTDTQYF
CDR3 DNA: TGTGCCAGCAGTGAAGTGCGGACTAGCGGGGGCACAGATACGCAGTATTTT
J gene: TRBJ2-3
CDR3 length: 17
D gene: TRBD2
clone size: NA
V gene: TRBV6-1

CDR3 protein: CASSKDARRGASYEQYF
CDR3 DNA: TGTGCCAGCAGCAAAGACGCCCGGCGGGGGGCCTCCTACGAGCAGTACTTC
J gene: TRBJ2-7
CDR3 length: 17
D gene: NA
clone size: NA
V gene: TRBV21-1

CDR3 protein: CASNLGQNTEAFF
CDR3 DNA: TGTGCCAGCAACCTGGGACAAAACACTGAAGCTTTCTTT
J gene: TRBJ1-1
CDR3 length: 13
D gene: NA
clone size: NA
V gene: TRBV9

CDR3 protein: CASSLEGPGVDYGYTF
CDR3 DNA: TGTGCCAGCAGCTTAGAGGGCCCAGGGGTGGACTATGGCTACACCTTC
J gene: TRBJ1-2
CDR3 length: 16
D gene: NA
clone size: NA
V gene: TRBV7-2

CDR3 protein: CASSERTAAIEAFF
CDR3 DNA: TGTGCCAGCAGTGAACGAACAGCCGCAATTGAAGCTTTCTTT
J gene: TRBJ1-1
CDR3 length: 14
D gene: NA
clone size: NA
V gene: TRBV6-1

CDR3 protein: CASSRDRANYGYTF
CDR3 DNA: TGTGCCAGCAGCCGGGACAGGGCAAACTATGGCTACACCTTC
J gene: TRBJ1-2
CDR3 length: 14
D gene: TRBD1
clone size: few
V gene: TRBV6-5

CDR3 protein: CASSSLTGELYTF
CDR3 DNA: TGTGCCAGCAGTAGCCTGACAGGGGAGTTATACACCTTC
J gene: TRBJ1-2
CDR3 length: 13
D gene: TRBD1
clone size: NA
V gene: TRBV27

CDR3 protein: CASRSTIYNEQFF
CDR3 DNA: TGTGCCAGCAGGTCAACAATTTACAATGAGCAGTTCTTC
J gene: TRBJ2-1
CDR3 length: 13
D gene: NA
clone size: NA
V gene: TRBV27

CDR3 protein: CASSWDIGGYTF
CDR3 DNA: TGCGCCAGCAGCTGGGACATCGGAGGCTACACCTTC
J gene: TRBJ1-2
CDR3 length: 12
D gene: NA
clone size: NA
V gene: TRBV5-1

CDR3 protein: CASSLTGRTYEQYF
CDR3 DNA: TGTGCCAGCAGTTTGACAGGACGAACCTACGAGCAGTACTTC
J gene: TRBJ2-7
CDR3 length: 14
D gene: NA
clone size: NA
V gene: TRBV5-6

CDR3 protein: CASSNGLAGGPVDTQYF
CDR3 DNA: TGCGCCAGCAGCAACGGACTAGCGGGAGGGCCAGTAGATACGCAGTATTTT
J gene: TRBJ2-3
CDR3 length: 17
D gene: TRBD2
clone size: NA
V gene: TRBV5-1

CDR3 protein: CASSLTSGGANHRAQYF
CDR3 DNA: TGTGCCAGCAGCTTGACTAGCGGGGGGGCTAATCATCGGGCCCAGTACTTC
J gene: TRBJ2-5
CDR3 length: 17
D gene: TRBD2
clone size: few
V gene: TRBV5-6

CDR3 protein: CASSSGFYGYTF
CDR3 DNA: TGTGCCAGCAGTTCGGGGTTCTATGGCTACACCTTC
J gene: TRBJ1-2
CDR3 length: 12
D gene: NA
clone size: NA
V gene: TRBV27

CDR3 protein: CAWSGGPNQPQHF
CDR3 DNA: TGTGCCTGGAGTGGGGGGCCGAATCAGCCCCAGCATTTT
J gene: TRBJ1-5
CDR3 length: 13
D gene: NA
clone size: NA
V gene: TRBV30

CDR3 protein: CSSSVQGPDSPLHF
CDR3 DNA: TGTTCCAGCAGCGTACAGGGACCGGATTCACCCCTCCACTTT
J gene: TRBJ1-6
CDR3 length: 14
D gene: NA
clone size: NA
V gene: TRBV7-9

CDR3 protein: CATGDNEQFF
CDR3 DNA: TGTGCCACGGGGGACAATGAGCAGTTCTTC
J gene: TRBJ2-1
CDR3 length: 10
D gene: NA
clone size: NA
V gene: TRBV5-8

CDR3 protein: CASSQEGGSENSPLHF
CDR3 DNA: TGCGCCAGCAGCCAAGAAGGAGGGTCGGAAAATTCACCCCTCCACTTT
J gene: TRBJ1-6
CDR3 length: 16
D gene: NA
clone size: few
V gene: TRBV4-1

CDR3 protein: CASSRSDRYNEQFF
CDR3 DNA: TGTGCCAGCAGTAGATCGGACAGGTACAATGAGCAGTTCTTC
J gene: TRBJ2-1
CDR3 length: 14
D gene: TRBD1
clone size: NA
V gene: TRBV6-5

CDR3 protein: CAFGGQGLEQYF
CDR3 DNA: TGTGCCTTCGGAGGCCAAGGCCTCGAGCAGTACTTC
J gene: TRBJ2-7
CDR3 length: 12
D gene: NA
clone size: NA
V gene: TRBV30

CDR3 protein: CASTKDMSYNSPLHF
CDR3 DNA: TGTGCCAGCACGAAAGACATGTCCTATAATTCACCCCTCCACTTT
J gene: TRBJ1-6
CDR3 length: 15
D gene: NA
clone size: NA
V gene: TRBV6-1

CDR3 protein: CASSREAGVTGELFF
CDR3 DNA: TGTGCCAGCAGCCGGGAGGCGGGGGTAACCGGGGAGCTGTTTTTT
J gene: TRBJ2-2
CDR3 length: 15
D gene: TRBD2
clone size: NA
V gene: TRBV7-2

CDR3 protein: CASSPAQASYEQYF
CDR3 DNA: TGTGCCAGTAGTCCAGCACAGGCCTCCTACGAGCAGTACTTC
J gene: TRBJ2-7
CDR3 length: 14
D gene: NA
clone size: NA
V gene: TRBV19

CDR3 protein: CASSAITGESTDTQYF
CDR3 DNA: TGTGCCAGCAGCGCGATAACAGGAGAATCCACAGATACGCAGTATTTT
J gene: TRBJ2-3
CDR3 length: 16
D gene: NA
clone size: NA
V gene: TRBV5-6

CDR3 protein: CASSNPQGWGGEQYF
CDR3 DNA: TGTGCCAGTAGTAACCCACAGGGCTGGGGGGGCGAGCAGTACTTC
J gene: TRBJ2-7
CDR3 length: 15
D gene: NA
clone size: NA
V gene: TRBV19

CDR3 protein: CSVGGFSRDRGTSGANVLTF
CDR3 DNA: TGCAGCGTTGGGGGGTTCTCCCGGGACAGGGGTACCTCTGGGGCCAACGTCCTGACTTTC
J gene: TRBJ2-6
CDR3 length: 20
D gene: TRBD1
clone size: NA
V gene: TRBV29-1

CDR3 protein: CASSHSGDQGYGYTF
CDR3 DNA: TGCGCCAGCAGCCACAGCGGGGACCAGGGCTATGGCTACACCTTC
J gene: TRBJ1-2
CDR3 length: 15
D gene: NA
clone size: few
V gene: TRBV4-3

CDR3 protein: CSAILNYGYTF
CDR3 DNA: TGCAGTGCTATCCTCAACTATGGCTACACCTTC
J gene: TRBJ1-2
CDR3 length: 11
D gene: NA
clone size: NA
V gene: TRBV20-1

CDR3 protein: CAYQTGINEQYF
CDR3 DNA: TGTGCCTACCAGACAGGGATCAACGAGCAGTACTTC
J gene: TRBJ2-7
CDR3 length: 12
D gene: TRBD1
clone size: NA
V gene: TRBV30

CDR3 protein: CVSSESTSGGYEQYF
CDR3 DNA: TGTGTCAGCAGTGAATCGACTAGCGGGGGTTACGAGCAGTACTTC
J gene: TRBJ2-7
CDR3 length: 15
D gene: TRBD2
clone size: NA
V gene: TRBV25-1

CDR3 protein: CASFDRDYGYTF
CDR3 DNA: TGTGCCAGCTTCGACAGGGACTATGGCTACACCTTC
J gene: TRBJ1-2
CDR3 length: 12
D gene: TRBD1
clone size: NA
V gene: TRBV25-1

CDR3 protein: CASSLGGGGGIDTQYF
CDR3 DNA: TGTGCCAGCAGCTTAGGAGGCGGGGGGGGTATAGATACGCAGTATTTT
J gene: TRBJ2-3
CDR3 length: 16
D gene: TRBD2
clone size: NA
V gene: TRBV7-2

CDR3 protein: CASSREGQGPINYGYTF
CDR3 DNA: TGTGCCAGCAGCCGGGAGGGACAGGGACCCATTAACTATGGCTACACCTTC
J gene: TRBJ1-2
CDR3 length: 17
D gene: TRBD1
clone size: NA
V gene: TRBV27

CDR3 protein: CSVAHSEKLFF
CDR3 DNA: TGCAGCGTGGCCCACAGTGAAAAACTGTTTTTT
J gene: TRBJ1-4
CDR3 length: 11
D gene: NA
clone size: NA
V gene: TRBV29-1

CDR3 protein: CATTGEQPRYGYTF
CDR3 DNA: TGCGCCACTACAGGGGAACAACCACGATATGGCTACACCTTC
J gene: TRBJ1-2
CDR3 length: 14
D gene: TRBD1
clone size: few
V gene: TRBV10-2

CDR3 protein: CASSTPGQGYEQYF
CDR3 DNA: TGTGCCAGTAGTACCCCGGGACAGGGCTACGAGCAGTACTTC
J gene: TRBJ2-7
CDR3 length: 14
D gene: TRBD1
clone size: NA
V gene: TRBV19

CDR3 protein: CASSADLQVYEQYF
CDR3 DNA: TGTGCCAGTAGTGCCGACCTACAGGTCTACGAGCAGTACTTC
J gene: TRBJ2-7
CDR3 length: 14
D gene: NA
clone size: NA
V gene: TRBV19

CDR3 protein: CASSPGEVYEQYF
CDR3 DNA: TGTGCCAGCTCACCAGGGGAGGTCTACGAGCAGTACTTC
J gene: TRBJ2-7
CDR3 length: 13
D gene: NA
clone size: NA
V gene: TRBV18

CDR3 protein: CAWSVGGEETQYF
CDR3 DNA: TGTGCCTGGAGTGTAGGCGGGGAAGAGACCCAGTACTTC
J gene: TRBJ2-5
CDR3 length: 13
D gene: NA
clone size: few
V gene: TRBV30

CDR3 protein: CASSTGEGGVNYTF
CDR3 DNA: TGTGCCAGTAGTACAGGGGAAGGGGGGGTAAACTACACCTTC
J gene: TRBJ1-2
CDR3 length: 14
D gene: NA
clone size: few
V gene: TRBV19

CDR3 protein: CASSIVPGDGQPQHF
CDR3 DNA: TGTGCCAGTAGTATAGTCCCAGGGGATGGTCAGCCCCAGCATTTT
J gene: TRBJ1-5
CDR3 length: 15
D gene: NA
clone size: NA
V gene: TRBV19

CDR3 protein: CASSWDSRRGNEQFF
CDR3 DNA: TGCGCCAGCAGCTGGGACAGCAGAAGGGGGAATGAGCAGTTCTTC
J gene: TRBJ2-1
CDR3 length: 15
D gene: TRBD1
clone size: NA
V gene: TRBV5-1

CDR3 protein: CASSQDRTDYLNTEAFF
CDR3 DNA: TGCGCCAGCAGCCAAGATAGGACAGATTATTTGAACACTGAAGCTTTCTTT
J gene: TRBJ1-1
CDR3 length: 17
D gene: NA
clone size: NA
V gene: TRBV4-1

CDR3 protein: CAWSVTGSKELYTF
CDR3 DNA: TGTGCCTGGAGTGTAACGGGATCCAAAGAACTCTACACCTTC
J gene: TRBJ1-2
CDR3 length: 14
D gene: NA
clone size: NA
V gene: TRBV30

CDR3 protein: CASSLGTPNGVQPGPQHF
CDR3 DNA: TGTGCCAGCAGCTTGGGGACCCCGAACGGGGTCCAGCCGGGGCCCCAGCATTTT
J gene: TRBJ1-5
CDR3 length: 18
D gene: NA
clone size: NA
V gene: TRBV5-5

CDR3 protein: CASSLWTGGGPDTQYF
CDR3 DNA: TGTGCCAGCAGTTTATGGACAGGGGGCGGGCCAGATACGCAGTATTTT
J gene: TRBJ2-3
CDR3 length: 16
D gene: TRBD1
clone size: NA
V gene: TRBV27

CDR3 protein: CASAARDRGRMNSPLHF
CDR3 DNA: TGTGCTAGTGCCGCCCGGGACAGGGGGAGGATGAATTCACCCCTCCACTTT
J gene: TRBJ1-6
CDR3 length: 17
D gene: TRBD1
clone size: NA
V gene: TRBV12-5

CDR3 protein: CASSLHGGPNEKLFF
CDR3 DNA: TGTGCCAGCAGCTTACATGGGGGCCCTAATGAAAAACTGTTTTTT
J gene: TRBJ1-4
CDR3 length: 15
D gene: NA
clone size: NA
V gene: TRBV7-2